The 9 T cell receptor beta chains below all came from one sample that was sequenced in a study of T cell changes during pregnancy in multiple sclerosis. The repertoire was sequenced with immunoSEQ multiplex PCR; TCRdb's copy has only in-frame clones and lacks some. The sample contains about 100,000 clones, more than 80% of which appear only once. The specimen comprised peripheral blood, sampled in the second trimester of pregnancy. All receptors derive from a female donor with multiple sclerosis, enrolled in a pregnancy study.

This chain joins TRBV2 and TRBJ2-1; 13 positions match TRBD2. The ends lost 4 bases at V and 6 bases at J; junction bases unmatched: 12. The CDR3 runs to 18 residues. Looked up from germline, CDR1 is SNHLY and CDR2 is FYNNEI. The CDR3 sequence is CASSALVLGLAGVNEQFF. The CDR3 DNA reads TGTGCCAGCAGTGCGTTAGTTCTCGGACTAGCGGGAGTCAATGAGCAGTTCTTC.

The chain employs TRBV7-9 and TRBJ2-3; no definite D call. Germline V gene data show CDR1 as SEHNR and CDR2 as FQNEAQ (reference sequence). Trimming took off 3 bases at V and 3 bases at J, with 7 bases between the two ends. The CDR3 contains 13 residues. CDR3 bases: TGTGCCAGCAGCTTTACTCCAACAGATACGCAGTATTTT. Translated, it gives CASSFTPTDTQYF. The whole variable domain, filled in from reference TRBV7-9 and TRBJ2-3, reads DTGVSQNPRHKITKRGQNVTFRCDPISEHNRLYWYRQTLGQGPEFLTYFQNEAQLEKSRLLSDRFSAERPKGSFSTLEIQRTEQGDSAMYLCASSFTPTDTQYFGPGTRLTVL.

The rearrangement joins TRBV7-8 to TRBJ2-3; D unresolved. This CDR3 comprises 14 residues. Germline V gives CDR1 SGHVS, CDR2 FQNEAQ. V was trimmed by 1 base and J by 2 bases, leaving 7 bases between them. CDR3 sequence reads: CASSLGRSTDTQYF. The CDR3 DNA reads as TGTGCCAGCAGCTTAGGGCGGTCCACAGATACGCAGTATTTT.

Written as DNA, the CDR3 is TGCGCCAGCAGGTCGGACGGGAGCTCCTACAATGAGCAGTTCTTC. Translating gives CASRSDGSSYNEQFF. The rearrangement joins TRBV5-1 to TRBJ2-1; D may be TRBD2 (6 bases). The CDR3 is 15 residues long. V was pared by 5 bases and J by 0 bases, with 12 bases between. In germline, CDR1 is SGHRS, CDR2 YFSETQ.

The V and J genes are TRBV4-2 and TRBJ1-4, with 9 positions matching TRBD1. V lost 1 base to trimming and J lost 2 bases; unmatched junction nucleotides: 5. This CDR3 is 17 amino acids long. Germline V gene lookup returns CDR1 LGHNA and CDR2 YNFKEQ. The CDR3 sequence: CASSQGQGDRTNEKLFF. In DNA form, the CDR3 reads TGTGCCAGCAGCCAAGGACAGGGGGATCGCACTAATGAAAAACTGTTTTTT.

This clone appeared once. The J gene is TRBJ1-2, the V gene TRBV5-5, with a tentative D call TRBD1 (6 bases). Germline assignment: CDR1 SGHKS and CDR2 YYEKEE (reference sequence). The CDR3 spans 14 residues. V was trimmed by 0 bases and J by 2 bases, leaving 8 bases between them. The CDR3 is CASSLDRANYGYTF. The CDR3 nucleotides are TGTGCCAGCAGCTTGGACAGGGCAAACTATGGCTACACCTTC.

The CDR3: CASRRAYIPQVFRTDTQYF. The CDR3 bases are TGTGCAAGTCGCCGAGCTTATATCCCGCAGGTTTTTCGCACAGATACGCAGTATTTT. The V and J genes are TRBV12-2 and TRBJ2-3; the table's D call of TRBD1 was not tested on the DNA. TRBV12-2 is a documented pseudogene. The CDR3 loop spans 19 amino acids.

This clone appeared a single time. The chain links TRBV9 to TRBJ2-2, with TRBD2 matching 7 bases. CDR3 length equals 17 residues. Germline V gives CDR1 SGDLS, CDR2 YYNGEE. With 2 bases clipped from V and 1 base from J, the junction kept 8 bases outside the gene matches. This CDR3 reads CASSVISGAWNTGELFF. Here the CDR3 DNA reads TGTGCCAGCAGCGTGATCAGCGGGGCGTGGAACACCGGGGAGCTGTTTTTT.

This chain joins TRBV4-2 and TRBJ1-2; D perhaps matches TRBD1 (6 bases). The germline V gene encodes CDR1 LGHNA and CDR2 YNFKEQ. This CDR3 has 16 amino acids. Trimming removed 0 bases from V and 0 bases from J, with 11 bases in between. The CDR3, as DNA: TGTGCCAGCAGCCAAGAATGGGCAGGGGCTAACTATGGCTACACCTTC. Its translation: CASSQEWAGANYGYTF.